The clone carrying this TCR beta chain was counted ten times or more. This record comes from a study of T-cell reconstitution after alpha-beta-depleted transplantation in children. The TCRbeta library incorporated unique molecular identifiers. TCRdb ran MiXCR on the PCR reads and lists one entry per CDR3 protein. The sample lists roughly 400,000 distinct CDR3 sequences; around 21% were seen once. The receptor's source is a human donor who donated a stem cell graft to a child with acute myeloid leukemia. This specimen was PBMCs from the stem cell graft donor, taken from the stem cell graft.

The CDR3 DNA reads as TGCAGCGTCCCCGACCCTCTAGCGGGAGGGTACAATGAGCAGTTCTTC. It is translated as CSVPDPLAGGYNEQFF. This chain uses TRBV29-1 with TRBJ2-1; TRBD2 matches 12 bases. Trimming took 6 bases from V and 4 from J; bases not matched to a gene: 10. CDR3 length: 16 amino acids. Germline CDR1 and CDR2: SQVTM and ANQGSEA.